This T cell receptor beta chain came from a study of blood T cell repertoires in COVID-19. Study overall: The cDNA or gDNA used as material had been derived from T cells, B-cell-depleted T cells, or PBMCs.

In the original analysis: Estimation of nucleated cell counts relied on the amplification of reference gene primers. The table came from immunoSEQ multiplex PCR; TCRdb's copy has only in-frame clones and leaves some out. The V and J calls and clone size were taken over from that table, and D and trimming were inferred from the DNA. The sample holds fewer than 300,000 clones, roughly 93% seen once. Worth noting for this clone: The junction shows a germline mismatch at one end, possibly a read error.

The study recruited people aged about 18 to 89 years across 20 to 30 US areas. The CDR3 spans 9 residues. CDR1 SGHTS and CDR2 YDEGEE come from the germline V gene. V and J are TRBV5-8 and TRBJ2-7; D ambiguous. Sequencing was performed on PBMCs or T cells enriched from blood (not recorded which). This TCR was sampled from a woman in her thirties or forties with acute COVID-19. The CDR3 loop reads CASSLVSTF. CDR3 nucleotide sequence: TGTGCCAGCAGCTTGGTCTCAACTTTC.